This T cell receptor (beta chain) was identified during a study of shared clonotypes between healthy human individuals. Study conclusions and caveats: Rarefaction exposed incomplete sorted-subset sequencing despite large depth. Roughly 5% of naive CD4 clonotypes were shared across four donors.

Repertoires were generated with immunoSEQ multiplex PCR, while TCRdb's copy carries only in-frame clones and drops some. The sample records roughly 2,500,000 clones, roughly 93% being singletons. About this clone: Antigen specificity is unknown.

Donors had no recently reported acute infections or vaccinations and were HIV-negative. Both subsets, CD45RA+ naive and CD45RA-negative memory, were split from the CD4+ cells. This CDR3 region has 14 residues. Germline lookup yields CDR1 KGHSH and CDR2 LQKENI. Trimming took 1 base from V and 4 from J, leaving 10 bases between them. The chain recombines TRBV18 with TRBJ2-5, with D unclear. The source of this sequence is a man aged 18-30 years in good health. Some clones in this sample may be carry-over from other donors' samples. Source material: naive CD4+ T cells from PBMCs. Subset denoted: CD45RA+ positively selected. CDR3 nucleotide sequence: TGTGCCAGCTCACCACAGCGTCCCGGAGAGACCCAGTACTTC. This gives the protein CASSPQRPGETQYF.